The 10 T cell receptor beta chains below were found in one sample sequenced in a study of post-analysis software for immune sequencing data. Regarding the study as a whole: About five TRBV segments were more frequent in patients than controls; TRBV5-6, TRBV5-1 and TRBV20-1 belonged to this group.

No antigens are known for them. The authors incorporated unique molecular identifiers into the TCR beta cDNA libraries. TCRdb re-called the PCR reads through MiXCR, storing one row per CDR3 protein. The sample has about 680,000 distinct CDR3 sequences, roughly three fifths seen once. Sequences were obtained from blood. These receptors all stem from a girl aged 2-10 years with multiple sclerosis.

This clonotype was counted a few times. The chain carries TRBV29-1 and TRBJ1-1; no clear D. CDR3 size: 13 residues. Deletions cut 4 bases from V and 1 base from J, with 10 bases between. Germline values: CDR1 SQVTM, CDR2 ANQGSEA. This chain's CDR3 is CSVGKQKNTEAFF. DNA of the CDR3: TGCAGCGTTGGAAAACAGAAGAACACTGAAGCTTTCTTT.

The CDR3 here is CASSPDGTGGFSGANVLTF. The CDR3 nucleotides are TGTGCCAGCAGCCCAGATGGGACAGGTGGCTTCTCTGGGGCCAACGTCCTGACTTTC. This chain links TRBV5-6 with TRBJ2-6, with 8 bases that match TRBD1. The CDR3 is 19 amino acids. V lost 4 bases to trimming and J lost 0 bases; unmatched junction nucleotides: 12. Germline CDR1 and CDR2: SGHDT and YYEEEE.

This chain links TRBV2 with TRBJ2-3; either TRBD1 or TRBD2 may supply D (5 bases each). CDR1 is SNHLY, CDR2 FYNNEI, per germline. The ends were cut back, 8 bases at V and 0 bases at J, with 12 bases in the middle. There are 14 residues in the CDR3. The chain's CDR3 is CASSAGASTDTQYF. The CDR3 bases are TGTGCCAGCTCTGCCGGGGCTAGCACAGATACGCAGTATTTT.

About this clonotype: The junction does not match germline at one end; this may be a read error. This chain joins TRBV6-5 and TRBJ1-2; D unresolved. Germline V lookup: CDR1 MNHEY, CDR2 SVGAGI. There are 16 residues in the CDR3. This CDR3 reads CASSYSSDGANYGYTF. DNA for the CDR3: TGTGCCAGCAGTTACTCGAGCGACGGAGCTAACTACGGCTACACCTTC.

The CDR3 DNA reads as TGCGCCAGCAGTGTTACCGGGCTAGCGGGAGTCAATGAGCAGTTCTTC. This sequence encodes CASSVTGLAGVNEQFF. The rearrangement links TRBV10-2 to TRBJ2-1; 10 positions match TRBD2. CDR1 and CDR2 (germline): WSHSY, SAAADI. CDR3 length: 16 residues. V was pared by 4 bases and J by 6 bases, with 9 bases of the junction left unmatched.

This rearrangement joins TRBV12-3 or TRBV12-4 to TRBJ1-5; D is possibly TRBD1 (5 bases). V dropped 3 bases and J dropped 0 bases, with 18 bases sitting between them. CDR3 length: 18 residues. The DNA of the CDR3 is TGTGCCAGCAGTTTTTCAGGGCTCTCAAAATATAGCAATCAGCCCCAGCATTTT. Protein sequence: CASSFSGLSKYSNQPQHF.

This clonotype was seen only a few times. This chain joins TRBV28 and TRBJ2-1, with 10 bases aligning to TRBD1. V dropped 5 bases and J dropped 5; count of bases not matched to a gene: 9. The V gene's germline CDR1 is MDHEN and CDR2 SYDVKM. The CDR3 contains 16 residues. DNA of the CDR3: TGTGCCAGCAGTCTATCCGGACAGGGGGGGAACAATGAGCAGTTCTTC. It is translated as CASSLSGQGGNNEQFF.

The chain uses TRBV3-1 and TRBJ2-1, with D unclear. Germline assignment: CDR1 LGHDT and CDR2 YNNKEL (reference sequence). The V gene lost 4 bases and the J gene lost 1 base, with 11 bases spanning the gap. The CDR3 loop spans 15 amino acids. CDR3 in amino acids: CASSPTPESYNEQFF. CDR3 DNA sequence: TGTGCCAGCAGCCCGACACCTGAATCCTACAATGAGCAGTTCTTC.

V usage is TRBV5-1 and J usage is TRBJ2-1; the D is unclear. V lost 1 base and J lost 12, with 14 bases in between. The CDR3 spans 13 residues. The germline V gene encodes CDR1 SGHRS and CDR2 YFSETQ. The CDR3 nucleotides are TGCGCCAGCAGCTTGAAGGGAACGAGTGGGCAGTTCTTC. As protein: CASSLKGTSGQFF.

CDR3 bases: TGTGCCAGCAGTCAGACAGGGGGCCCCGAGCAGTACTTC. Its translation is CASSQTGGPEQYF. The rearrangement links TRBV12-3 or TRBV12-4 to TRBJ2-7; 10 nucleotides line up with TRBD1. Losses at the gene ends were 5 bases for V and 6 bases for J; bases not matched to a gene: 4. The CDR3 length is 13 residues.